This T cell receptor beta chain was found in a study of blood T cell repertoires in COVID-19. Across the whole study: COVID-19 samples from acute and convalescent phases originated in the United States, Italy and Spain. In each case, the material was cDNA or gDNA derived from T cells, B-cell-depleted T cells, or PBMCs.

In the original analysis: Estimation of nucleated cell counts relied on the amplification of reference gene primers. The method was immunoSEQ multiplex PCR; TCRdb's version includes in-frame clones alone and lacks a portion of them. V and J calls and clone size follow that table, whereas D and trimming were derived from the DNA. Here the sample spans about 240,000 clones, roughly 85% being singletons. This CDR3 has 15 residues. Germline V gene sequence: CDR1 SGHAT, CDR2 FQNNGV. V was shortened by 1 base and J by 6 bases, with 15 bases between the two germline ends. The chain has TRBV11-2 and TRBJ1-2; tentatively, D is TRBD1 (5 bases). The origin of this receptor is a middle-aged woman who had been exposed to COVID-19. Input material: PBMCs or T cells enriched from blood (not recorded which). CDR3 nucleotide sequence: TGTGCCAGCAGCTTAGTAACCCAGGGTTCGCATGGCTACACCTTC. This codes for CASSLVTQGSHGYTF.